This T cell receptor beta chain is drawn from a study of blood T cell repertoires in COVID-19. At the level of the study: COVID-19 samples, acute and convalescent, were from the United States, Italy and Spain.

Participant-reported clinical history was the basis for cohort assignment. Using immunoSEQ multiplex PCR, the repertoire was profiled, and TCRdb retains in-frame clones only, with some absent. In the table there are under 200,000 clones, around 80% of which are singletons. The V and J ends lost 4 bases and 8 bases respectively, with 12 bases between them. Germline V CDR1 and CDR2: SGHRS, YFSETQ. The CDR3 contains 12 residues. The specimen sequenced was PBMCs or T cells enriched from blood (not recorded which). The chain links TRBV5-1 to TRBJ1-2; a weak D match, TRBD1 (5 bases). This receptor was identified in a man in his forties or fifties who had recovered from COVID-19. CDR3 protein: CASSASGLGYTF. Here the CDR3 DNA reads TGCGCCAGCAGCGCTTCAGGGTTGGGCTACACCTTC. The full variable domain, in which reference TRBV5-1 and TRBJ1-2 provide the parts outside the CDR3, is KAGVTQTPRYLIKTRGQQVTLSCSPISGHRSVSWYQQTPGQGLQFLFEYFSETQRNKGNFPGRFSGRQFSNSRSEMNVSTLELGDSALYLCASSASGLGYTFGSGTRLTVV.